This TCR beta chain was recorded in a study of quantifying T cell responses using KT2 cells. Study background: Reverse transcription used primers in the TCR alpha and beta constant regions. A predetermined fluorescence threshold ended the second PCR, run as a qPCR.

A single-stranded UMI oligo with SP2 sequence was ligated to cDNA 3' ends. The first PCR ran about 4 cycles with an equimolar RC1.1 and RC1.2 beta primer mix. Starting with the second PCR, alpha and beta TCR chains went through separate processing. TCRdb ran MiXCR on the UMI-ligation and nested PCR reads and lists one entry per CDR3 protein. The profile shows about 53,000 distinct CDR3 sequences, 12% of them singletons. The sample is PBMC spiked with counted cells of clone KT2. Fixed numbers of PBMC received varying amounts of KT2 cells. This clonotype was counted many times. Germline-derived CDR1 and CDR2 are MGHRA and YSYEKL. V shed 4 bases, J shed 1 base, and the junction held 3 bases outside the gene matches. The CDR3 contains 16 residues.

This TCR came from a human donor. The chain recombines TRBV4-1 with TRBJ2-3, with TRBD2 identical over 12 bases. Sequencing used PBMCs spiked with cells of the T cell clone KT2. The CDR3 region has the DNA TGCGCCAGCAGCCCTTCTAGCGGGGGGGGCACAGATACGCAGTATTTT. Protein: CASSPSSGGGTDTQYF.